This entry describes one TCR beta chain. This CDR3 has 16 residues. The trim removed 5 bases at V and 3 bases at J, leaving 9 bases unmatched. CDR1 SGHTA and CDR2 FQGTGA come from the germline V gene. The sample is drawn from a study of blood T cell repertoires in COVID-19. A Seattle source enrolled patients during active infection and followed them longitudinally. Data came from immunoSEQ multiplex PCR; TCRdb stores just in-frame clones and leaves some out. Of about 60,000 clones in the sample, about 83% were seen once. The source of this sequence is a man in his forties or fifties with COVID-19, enrolled during active disease. The material sequenced was peripheral blood. V and J are TRBV7-3 and TRBJ2-5, with 10 bases lining up with TRBD1. CDR3: CASSPGTGVPKETQYF. DNA of the CDR3: TGTGCCAGCAGCCCCGGGACAGGGGTCCCGAAAGAGACCCAGTACTTC.